The clone carrying this T cell receptor beta chain was seen a few times. Its antigen remains unknown. Study findings and constraints: Tumor memory CD4+ T cell TCR gene usage clustered with blood and lymph node memory CD4+ cells and lymph node naive CD4+ cells.

The CDR3 totals 14 residues. The V segment lost 3 bases and the J segment 5 bases; nucleotides outside the gene matches: 6. Germline CDR1 is SQVTM and CDR2 is ANQGSEA. Constant-region reverse primers amplified full-length variable regions, followed by semi-nested Nested Universal Primer A PCR. TCRdb re-called the 5' RACE reads through MiXCR, storing one row per CDR3 protein. The sample yields fewer than 65,000 distinct CDR3 sequences, more than 25% seen once. Sample: tumor-infiltrating naive CD4+ T cells sorted from the breast tumor. The subset: naive CD4+ T cells, CD4+CD45RA+CD25-. The chain combines TRBV29-1 with TRBJ2-2, with TRBD1 matching over 7 bases. This clonotype was sampled from a female donor with breast cancer. The CDR3 region has the DNA TGCAGCGTTGAGAGACAGGGCGGTACCGGGGAGCTGTTTTTT. It is translated as CSVERQGGTGELFF.